These T cell receptor beta chains were read from a single sample in a study of blood T cells in healthy people across ages. MiXCR was run by TCRdb on the 5' RACE reads, yielding one entry per CDR3 protein. The table includes about 400,000 distinct CDR3 sequences, about half detected once. The sample taken for sequencing was blood. These TCRs come from a man aged 55-75 years in good health. The CDR3 runs from the conserved cysteine through the conserved F or W. The order of the fields is clone size, V gene, J gene, D gene, CDR3 protein, CDR3 DNA. The D gene is left open where the match is weak. The size of a clone is reported for some rows only, either as once, few or many, or as a class for expanded clones.

clone size: -
V gene: TRBV20-1
J gene: TRBJ1-4
D gene: -
CDR3 protein: CSASERYNKELFF
CDR3 DNA: TGCAGTGCTAGCGAACGTTATAATAAAGAACTGTTTTTT

clone size: -
V gene: TRBV2
J gene: TRBJ2-2
D gene: -
CDR3 protein: CASRRGGTGELFF
CDR3 DNA: TGTGCCAGCAGGCGAGGGGGCACCGGGGAGCTGTTTTTT

clone size: -
V gene: TRBV4-3
J gene: TRBJ1-1
D gene: -
CDR3 protein: CASSQEMWSTEAFF
CDR3 DNA: TGCGCCAGCAGCCAAGAAATGTGGTCCACTGAAGCTTTCTTT

clone size: -
V gene: TRBV2
J gene: TRBJ2-1
D gene: -
CDR3 protein: CASAGQKNEQFF
CDR3 DNA: TGTGCCAGCGCGGGACAGAAAAATGAGCAGTTCTTC

clone size: -
V gene: TRBV7-2
J gene: TRBJ1-1
D gene: -
CDR3 protein: CASSLVRYTEAFF
CDR3 DNA: TGTGCCAGCAGCTTGGTCCGATACACTGAAGCTTTCTTT

clone size: -
V gene: TRBV5-1
J gene: TRBJ2-1
D gene: TRBD2
CDR3 protein: CASSRTSGGHNEQFF
CDR3 DNA: TGCGCCAGCAGCCGCACTAGCGGGGGCCACAATGAGCAGTTCTTC

clone size: -
V gene: TRBV3-1
J gene: TRBJ2-7
D gene: TRBD2
CDR3 protein: CASSLRGGRMNEQYF
CDR3 DNA: TGTGCCAGCAGCCTCCGCGGCGGGAGAATGAACGAGCAGTACTTC

clone size: many
V gene: TRBV10-3
J gene: TRBJ2-5
D gene: TRBD2
CDR3 protein: CAISGLAGGRETQYF
CDR3 DNA: TGTGCCATCAGTGGACTAGCGGGAGGGCGGGAGACCCAGTACTTC

clone size: few
V gene: TRBV20-1
J gene: TRBJ2-7
D gene: -
CDR3 protein: CSARAPYEQYF
CDR3 DNA: TGCAGTGCTAGAGCCCCCTACGAGCAGTACTTC

clone size: -
V gene: TRBV28
J gene: TRBJ2-4
D gene: TRBD1
CDR3 protein: CASSLWGTAYNEQYF
CDR3 DNA: TGTGCCAGCAGTTTATGGGGGACAGCCTACAATGAGCAGTACTTC

clone size: once
V gene: TRBV9
J gene: TRBJ2-7
D gene: TRBD2
CDR3 protein: CASSLGVGGPTNEQYF
CDR3 DNA: TGTGCCAGCAGCCTCGGAGTGGGAGGGCCGACGAACGAGCAGTACTTC

clone size: -
V gene: TRBV18
J gene: TRBJ2-7
D gene: TRBD2
CDR3 protein: CASSPPASGSGEQYF
CDR3 DNA: TGTGCCAGCTCACCCCCCGCTAGCGGGAGCGGGGAGCAGTACTTC

clone size: few
V gene: TRBV11-2
J gene: TRBJ2-1
D gene: TRBD2
CDR3 protein: CASSFPRDPGLAGGLSYNEQFF
CDR3 DNA: TGTGCCAGCAGCTTCCCGAGGGATCCGGGACTAGCGGGAGGCCTATCCTACAATGAGCAGTTCTTC

clone size: -
V gene: TRBV6-1
J gene: TRBJ2-2
D gene: TRBD2
CDR3 protein: CASSLGLAGELFF
CDR3 DNA: TGTGCCAGCAGCTTGGGACTAGCGGGGGAGCTGTTTTTT

clone size: once
V gene: TRBV6-1
J gene: TRBJ2-1
D gene: -
CDR3 protein: CASSEGLGAYNEQFF
CDR3 DNA: TGTGCCAGCAGTGAAGGTTTAGGGGCGTACAATGAGCAGTTCTTC

clone size: -
V gene: TRBV15
J gene: TRBJ1-1
D gene: -
CDR3 protein: CATSNSRVVGTEAFF
CDR3 DNA: TGTGCCACCAGCAACTCCAGGGTAGTGGGCACTGAAGCTTTCTTT

clone size: few
V gene: TRBV7-2
J gene: TRBJ2-1
D gene: TRBD1
CDR3 protein: CASSRPGTADNEQFF
CDR3 DNA: TGTGCCAGCAGCAGACCCGGGACAGCTGACAATGAGCAGTTCTTC

clone size: -
V gene: TRBV2
J gene: TRBJ1-2
D gene: -
CDR3 protein: CASSVVIEGYTF
CDR3 DNA: TGTGCCAGCAGCGTCGTGATAGAGGGCTACACCTTC

clone size: -
V gene: TRBV5-1
J gene: TRBJ2-7
D gene: -
CDR3 protein: CASSLGLAHYYEQYF
CDR3 DNA: TGCGCCAGCAGCTTGGGGCTAGCGCACTACTACGAGCAGTACTTC

clone size: few
V gene: TRBV7-3
J gene: TRBJ2-5
D gene: TRBD2
CDR3 protein: CASSLAGGGGEQYF
CDR3 DNA: TGTGCCAGCAGCTTAGCGGGAGGAGGAGGTGAGCAGTACTTC

clone size: few
V gene: TRBV6-1
J gene: TRBJ1-2
D gene: -
CDR3 protein: CASRAVSNYGYTF
CDR3 DNA: TGTGCCAGCAGGGCTGTTTCTAACTATGGCTACACCTTC

clone size: -
V gene: TRBV29-1
J gene: TRBJ2-1
D gene: TRBD2
CDR3 protein: CSACTGLAGGNEQFF
CDR3 DNA: TGCAGCGCCTGTACGGGACTAGCGGGAGGCAATGAGCAGTTCTTC

clone size: -
V gene: TRBV7-2
J gene: TRBJ2-7
D gene: -
CDR3 protein: CASSPLDREQYF
CDR3 DNA: TGTGCCAGCAGCCCGCTAGACAGGGAGCAGTACTTC

clone size: -
V gene: TRBV16
J gene: TRBJ2-3
D gene: -
CDR3 protein: CASSQSGATDTQYF
CDR3 DNA: TGTGCCAGCAGCCAATCAGGGGCTACGGATACGCAGTATTTT

clone size: -
V gene: TRBV30
J gene: TRBJ1-4
D gene: -
CDR3 protein: CALTPGRLNEKLFF
CDR3 DNA: TGTGCCTTGACCCCGGGACGGCTTAATGAAAAACTGTTTTTT

clone size: -
V gene: TRBV29-1
J gene: TRBJ1-2
D gene: TRBD1
CDR3 protein: CSADRDQLYGYTF
CDR3 DNA: TGCAGCGCCGACAGGGACCAACTTTATGGTTACACCTTC

clone size: -
V gene: TRBV7-2
J gene: TRBJ2-7
D gene: TRBD1
CDR3 protein: CASSTTGTGIYEQYF
CDR3 DNA: TGTGCCAGCAGCACGACCGGGACAGGGATCTACGAGCAGTACTTC

clone size: -
V gene: TRBV29-1
J gene: TRBJ1-2
D gene: -
CDR3 protein: CRAAAAGVDYGYTF
CDR3 DNA: TGCAGAGCAGCCGCTGCGGGTGTTGACTATGGCTACACCTTC

clone size: -
V gene: TRBV10-3
J gene: TRBJ2-1
D gene: -
CDR3 protein: CAIGVYDTYNEQFF
CDR3 DNA: TGTGCCATCGGGGTTTACGATACCTACAATGAGCAGTTCTTC

clone size: -
V gene: TRBV5-8
J gene: TRBJ1-2
D gene: -
CDR3 protein: CASSLRVYGYTF
CDR3 DNA: TGTGCCAGCAGCTTGAGAGTGTATGGCTACACCTTC

clone size: -
V gene: TRBV6-2/TRBV6-3
J gene: TRBJ2-1
D gene: -
CDR3 protein: CASSALRRYNEQFF
CDR3 DNA: TGTGCCAGCAGTGCCCTTCGGAGATACAATGAGCAGTTCTTC

clone size: -
V gene: TRBV5-1
J gene: TRBJ2-5
D gene: -
CDR3 protein: CASSLASVSRTQYF
CDR3 DNA: TGCGCCAGCAGCTTGGCCTCGGTTTCTAGGACCCAGTACTTC

clone size: -
V gene: TRBV20-1
J gene: TRBJ2-1
D gene: TRBD2
CDR3 protein: CSARDGTSFLLSGQFF
CDR3 DNA: TGCAGTGCTAGAGATGGGACTAGCTTCCTCCTTAGCGGGCAGTTCTTC

clone size: -
V gene: TRBV5-1
J gene: TRBJ2-3
D gene: -
CDR3 protein: CASSESPGTDTQYF
CDR3 DNA: TGCGCCAGCAGCGAGTCGCCTGGCACAGATACGCAGTATTTT

clone size: -
V gene: TRBV7-9
J gene: TRBJ2-7
D gene: TRBD2
CDR3 protein: CASSPTSGAYEQYF
CDR3 DNA: TGTGCCAGCAGCCCGACTAGCGGTGCCTACGAGCAGTACTTC

clone size: -
V gene: TRBV7-9
J gene: TRBJ1-2
D gene: -
CDR3 protein: CASSPDLGQRTFYGYTF
CDR3 DNA: TGTGCCAGCAGCCCAGACTTGGGACAACGAACCTTCTATGGCTACACCTTC

clone size: many
V gene: TRBV2
J gene: TRBJ2-3
D gene: TRBD2
CDR3 protein: CASSGGREGRTDTQYF
CDR3 DNA: TGTGCCAGCAGTGGGGGACGGGAGGGCCGCACAGATACGCAGTATTTT

clone size: few
V gene: TRBV2
J gene: TRBJ1-4
D gene: -
CDR3 protein: CASSDGGDEKLFF
CDR3 DNA: TGTGCCAGCAGTGATGGGGGGGATGAAAAACTGTTTTTT

clone size: -
V gene: TRBV5-6
J gene: TRBJ1-5
D gene: -
CDR3 protein: CASSSRWTDSNQPQHF
CDR3 DNA: TGTGCCAGCAGCTCCCGGTGGACGGATAGCAATCAGCCCCAGCATTTT

clone size: -
V gene: TRBV20-1
J gene: TRBJ1-1
D gene: TRBD1
CDR3 protein: CSANRGMNTESFF
CDR3 DNA: TGCAGTGCCAACAGGGGCATGAACACTGAATCTTTCTTT

clone size: -
V gene: TRBV7-3
J gene: TRBJ2-7
D gene: -
CDR3 protein: CASSPSGRGQYEQYF
CDR3 DNA: TGTGCCAGCAGCCCAAGCGGACGGGGCCAATACGAGCAGTACTTC

clone size: many
V gene: TRBV20-1
J gene: TRBJ2-1
D gene: -
CDR3 protein: CSAADVVESSYNEQFF
CDR3 DNA: TGCAGTGCTGCCGACGTTGTCGAGAGCTCCTACAATGAGCAGTTCTTC